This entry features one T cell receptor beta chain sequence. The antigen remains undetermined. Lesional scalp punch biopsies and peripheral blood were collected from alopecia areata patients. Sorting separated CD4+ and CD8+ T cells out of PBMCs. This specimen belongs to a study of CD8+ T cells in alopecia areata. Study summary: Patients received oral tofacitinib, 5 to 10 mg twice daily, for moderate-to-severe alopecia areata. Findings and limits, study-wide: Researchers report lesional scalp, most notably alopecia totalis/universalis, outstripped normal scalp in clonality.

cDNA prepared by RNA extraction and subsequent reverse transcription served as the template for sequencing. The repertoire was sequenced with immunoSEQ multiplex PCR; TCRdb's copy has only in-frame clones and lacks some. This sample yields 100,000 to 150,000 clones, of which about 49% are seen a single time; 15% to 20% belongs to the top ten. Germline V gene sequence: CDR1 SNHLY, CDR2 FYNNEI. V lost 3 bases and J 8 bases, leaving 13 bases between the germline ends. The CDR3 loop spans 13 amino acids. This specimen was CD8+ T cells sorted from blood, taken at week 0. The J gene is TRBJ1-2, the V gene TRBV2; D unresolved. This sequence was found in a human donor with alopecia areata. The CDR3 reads CASSDGSLLGYTF. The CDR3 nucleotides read TGTGCCAGCAGTGACGGATCTCTGCTGGGCTACACCTTC.